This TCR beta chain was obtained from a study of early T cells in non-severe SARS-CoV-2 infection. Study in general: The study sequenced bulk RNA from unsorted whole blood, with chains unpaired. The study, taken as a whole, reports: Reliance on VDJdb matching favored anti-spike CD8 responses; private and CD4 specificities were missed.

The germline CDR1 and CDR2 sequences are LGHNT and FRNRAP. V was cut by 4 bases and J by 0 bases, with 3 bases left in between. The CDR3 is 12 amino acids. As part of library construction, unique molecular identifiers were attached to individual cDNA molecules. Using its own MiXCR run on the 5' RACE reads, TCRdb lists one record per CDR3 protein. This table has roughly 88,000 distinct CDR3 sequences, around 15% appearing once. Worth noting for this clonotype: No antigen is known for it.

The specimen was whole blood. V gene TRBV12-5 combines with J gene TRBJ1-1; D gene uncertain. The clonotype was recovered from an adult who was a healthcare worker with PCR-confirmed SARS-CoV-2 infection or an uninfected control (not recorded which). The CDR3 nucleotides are TGTGCTAGTGGTTATCTGAACACTGAAGCTTTCTTT. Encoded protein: CASGYLNTEAFF. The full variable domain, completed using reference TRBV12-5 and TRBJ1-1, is DARVTQTPRHKVTEMGQEVTMRCQPILGHNTVFWYRQTMMQGLELLAYFRNRAPLDDSGMPKDRFSAEMPDATLATLKIQPSEPRDSAVYFCASGYLNTEAFFGQGTRLTVV.